Following are 29 T cell receptor beta chains from one sample sequenced in a study of early T cells in non-severe SARS-CoV-2 infection. TCRdb reprocessed the 5' RACE reads via MiXCR and lists one record per CDR3 protein. Among 43,000 or so distinct CDR3 sequences listed, less than 8.5% were seen once. The material sequenced was whole blood. The receptors were sampled from an adult who was a healthcare worker with PCR-confirmed SARS-CoV-2 infection or an uninfected control (not recorded which).

This CDR3 is CASSERQGSETQYF. In DNA form, the CDR3 reads TGTGCCAGCAGCGAACGACAGGGATCGGAGACCCAGTACTTC. The chain combines TRBV9 with TRBJ2-5; 7 bases align to TRBD1. Germline assignment: CDR1 SGDLS and CDR2 YYNGEE. The CDR3 loop spans 14 amino acids. Unmatched junction bases numbered 7, after V lost 3 bases and J lost 5 bases.

This clonotype was detected many times. The chain employs TRBV27 and TRBJ1-2; D uncertain. Trimming removed 3 bases from V and 3 bases from J, with 11 bases in between. The V gene's germline CDR1 is MNHEY and CDR2 SMNVEV (reference sequence). CDR3 length: 14 residues. This CDR3 reads CASSFVGNHYGYTF. CDR3 sequence (DNA): TGTGCCAGCAGTTTCGTTGGGAATCACTATGGCTACACCTTC.

In its sample, this clonotype was seen many times. V and J are TRBV7-3 and TRBJ2-1; 9 bases align to TRBD2. V lost 5 bases, J lost 7 bases, and 12 bases stayed unmatched. The CDR3 has 16 residues. Germline assignment: CDR1 SGHTA and CDR2 FQGTGA. CDR3 nucleotide sequence: TGTGCCAGCAGCCAGATAGGAGCGGGGGGTTATAATGAGCAGTTCTTC. Protein product: CASSQIGAGGYNEQFF.

The sample holds many counts of this clonotype. This chain uses TRBV20-1 with TRBJ2-3; D is ambiguous. The CDR3 is made up of 13 amino acids. Germline V gene lookup returns CDR1 DFQATT and CDR2 SNEGSKA (reference sequence). CDR3 loop: CSLTGPGTDTQYF. CDR3 sequence (DNA): TGCAGCCTGACCGGACCCGGCACAGATACGCAGTATTTT.

This clonotype was counted between two and nine times. V and J are TRBV10-1 and TRBJ1-1, with 12 bases that match TRBD1. With V trimmed by 2 bases and J by 7 bases, 5 bases remained unmatched. Germline CDR1 reads WNHNN; CDR2 reads SYGVQD (reference sequence). The CDR3 has 15 residues. In DNA, the CDR3 is TGCGCCAGCAGTGAGGGGACAGGGGGCAGAATTGAAGCTTTCTTT. Encoded protein: CASSEGTGGRIEAFF.

J is TRBJ2-5 and V is TRBV27; 14 bases map to TRBD2. The V gene end was trimmed by 5 bases and the J gene end by 5 bases; junction bases not matched to a gene: 10. The germline gives CDR1 MNHEY, CDR2 SMNVEV (reference sequence). The CDR3 covers 17 residues. The CDR3 region is CASSPRGTSGGWETQYF. The CDR3 DNA reads TGTGCCAGCAGTCCAAGAGGGACTAGCGGGGGCTGGGAGACCCAGTACTTC.

This clonotype was seen a few times. V is TRBV6-2 or TRBV6-3 and J is TRBJ2-5; tentatively, D is TRBD1 (6 bases). Trimming shortened V by 6 bases and J by 9 bases, and 20 bases separated the two germline ends. Germline V lookup: CDR1 MNHEY, CDR2 SVGEGT. The CDR3 sequence is 14 residues long. CDR3 nucleotides: TGTGCCAGCAGATCTTTAACAGGGCTGTGGGCCCAGTACTTC. Protein: CASRSLTGLWAQYF.

This clonotype was picked up a small number of times. One end of the junction is discordant with germline, which a read error may explain. The V and J genes are TRBV6-2 or TRBV6-3 and TRBJ1-1; D uncertain. The germline CDR1 and CDR2 sequences are MNHEY and SVGEGT. The CDR3 loop spans 14 amino acids. DNA for the CDR3: TGTGCCAGCAGCTATCTTACAGTGAACACTGAAGTTTTCTTT. Translated, it gives CASSYLTVNTEVFF.

As regards this clonotype: A much more abundant neighbour one base away suggests this may be a read error. The J gene is TRBJ1-1, the V gene TRBV4-1; D gene unclear. The CDR3 runs 14 residues. Germline CDR1 is MGHRA and CDR2 is YSYEKL. The CDR3 protein is CASSPEQRNTEALF. CDR3 nucleotide sequence: TGCGCCAGCAGCCCTGAACAGAGGAACACTGAAGCTCTCTTT.

The chain joins TRBV18 to TRBJ1-1; 12 bases match TRBD1. Trimming removed 4 bases from V and 1 base from J; junction bases left unmatched: 7. CDR1 and CDR2 (germline): KGHSH, LQKENI. The CDR3 consists of 17 residues. The CDR3 bases are TGTGCCAGCTCACGCATGGGACAGGGGGCCTGGAACACTGAAGCTTTCTTT. It translates to CASSRMGQGAWNTEAFF.

This sequence joins TRBV20-1 and TRBJ2-7; 7 nucleotides align to TRBD1. This CDR3 has 14 residues. J gave up 5 bases and V 5 bases, and 12 bases lay outside the gene matches. From germline, CDR1 is DFQATT and CDR2 SNEGSKA (reference sequence). CDR3 DNA: TGCAGTGCTGACGACAGGGTGGGATTGGACGAGCAGTACTTC. It encodes CSADDRVGLDEQYF.

This clonotype was seen at least ten times. This chain links TRBV10-3 with TRBJ2-7, with 9 nucleotides matching TRBD1. CDR3 length equals 14 residues. Trimming removed 2 bases from V and 4 bases from J; junction bases left unmatched: 3. Per the germline V gene, CDR1 is ENHRY and CDR2 is SYGVKD. The CDR3 sequence is CAISEGDRGYEQYF. The CDR3 DNA sequence: TGTGCCATCAGTGAGGGCGACAGGGGGTACGAGCAGTACTTC.

There are a few counts of this clonotype. The rearrangement links TRBV6-5 to TRBJ1-2, with TRBD1 as a possible D gene (5 bases). V lost 4 bases and J 5 bases, leaving 20 bases between the germline ends. CDR3 length: 16 amino acids. Germline V gene data show CDR1 as MNHEY and CDR2 as SVGAGI. In DNA, the CDR3 is TGTGCCAGCAGTTCCCCCGGGGGTTCCCTGGGATATGGCTACACCTTC. It is translated as CASSSPGGSLGYGYTF.

This clonotype was counted a few times. The gene calls are TRBV18 and TRBJ1-5, with a tentative D call TRBD1 (6 bases). The V gene's germline CDR1 is KGHSH and CDR2 LQKENI. The CDR3 consists of 15 residues. The V and J ends lost 5 bases and 7 bases respectively, with 18 bases between them. CDR3 in DNA: TGTGCCAGCTCAACTCCACAGGGTGTGGGGCAGCCCCAGCATTTT. This translates into CASSTPQGVGQPQHF.

The table lists this clonotype with a few counts. V gene TRBV20-1 combines with J gene TRBJ2-5; D may be TRBD1 (5 bases). Trimming removed 6 bases from V and 5 bases from J, with 10 bases in between. The CDR3 consists of 11 residues. Germline V gives CDR1 DFQATT, CDR2 SNEGSKA (reference sequence). CDR3 protein: CSAGPGETQYF. As DNA, the CDR3 is TGCAGTGCGGGGCCCGGGGAGACCCAGTACTTC.

The chain couples TRBV20-1 to TRBJ2-7, with a tentative D call TRBD1 (6 bases). Germline V gene sequence: CDR1 DFQATT, CDR2 SNEGSKA (reference sequence). The CDR3 sequence is 13 residues long. V dropped 3 bases and J dropped 0 bases, with 9 bases sitting between them. The CDR3 spells CSASRQVSYEQYF. The CDR3 DNA sequence: TGCAGTGCTAGCCGACAGGTCTCCTACGAGCAGTACTTC.

The rearrangement uses TRBV12-3 or TRBV12-4 and TRBJ1-1, with 10 positions matching TRBD1. Trimming cost V 6 bases and J 0 bases; bases outside gene matches: 13. The CDR3 extends over 18 amino acids. The CDR3 coding sequence is TGTGCCAGCAGCCCCCGGGACAGGGGACTAATCCTGAACACTGAAGCTTTCTTT. Its translation: CASSPRDRGLILNTEAFF.

This clonotype has at least ten counts. CDR3 amino acids: CSASGDPPYEQYF. The CDR3 DNA follows: TGCAGTGCGAGCGGGGACCCACCCTACGAGCAGTACTTC. The chain uses TRBV20-1 and TRBJ2-7, with TRBD2 matching over 7 bases. This CDR3 has 13 amino acids. Losses at the gene ends were 6 bases for V and 2 bases for J; bases not matched to a gene: 7. Germline V gene lookup returns CDR1 DFQATT and CDR2 SNEGSKA (reference sequence).

This clonotype was found many times. This chain joins TRBV12-3 or TRBV12-4 and TRBJ1-5; TRBD1 is a possible D gene (5 bases). The CDR3 covers 15 residues. V lost 7 bases to trimming and J lost 2 bases, with 15 bases between them. The CDR3 DNA is TGTGCCAGCACCACAAGGGGTATTGGCAATCAGCCCCAGCATTTT. Encoded protein: CASTTRGIGNQPQHF.

There are many counts of this clonotype. The chain carries TRBV5-6 and TRBJ2-7; D is uncertain. V was cut by 0 bases and J by 2 bases, with 12 bases left in between. The CDR3 is made up of 15 amino acids. CDR1 is SGHDT, CDR2 YYEEEE, per germline. CDR3 protein: CASSLGFPTPYEQYF. The CDR3 DNA reads as TGTGCCAGCAGCTTGGGGTTTCCAACACCCTACGAGCAGTACTTC.

This chain connects TRBV5-6 to TRBJ2-5, with 8 bases lining up with TRBD1. After removal of 4 bases from V and 6 bases from J, the junction contained 8 bases not matched to a gene. Germline CDR1 is SGHDT and CDR2 is YYEEEE. This CDR3 region has 14 residues. CDR3: CASSPRTGWKTQYF. The CDR3 nucleotides read TGTGCCAGCAGCCCACGGACAGGGTGGAAGACCCAGTACTTC.

The V call is TRBV20-1, the J call TRBJ2-1, with D uncertain. The CDR3 has 13 amino acids. Germline values: CDR1 DFQATT, CDR2 SNEGSKA (reference sequence). V was pared by 8 bases and J by 4 bases, with 15 bases between. CDR3 coding DNA: TGCAGTACGACCCCGAGTCAATACAATGAGCAGTTCTTC. As protein: CSTTPSQYNEQFF.

At least ten counts were recorded for this clonotype. The chain joins TRBV7-9 to TRBJ1-1; 11 nucleotides match TRBD1. CDR3 length: 14 amino acids. Germline CDR1 SEHNR, CDR2 FQNEAQ (reference sequence). Germline trimming cut 1 base from V and 6 bases from J; bases unmatched to any gene: 1. CDR3 in amino acids: CASSLEGQGAEAFF. The CDR3 nucleotides read TGTGCCAGCAGCTTAGAGGGACAGGGGGCTGAAGCTTTCTTT.

The J gene is TRBJ2-5, the V gene TRBV15; D uncertain. Trimming removed 3 bases at V and 3 bases at J, with 8 bases between. The germline V gene has CDR1 LNHNV and CDR2 YYDKDF (reference sequence). CDR3 length: 13 residues. This CDR3 is CATSSRMEETQYF. The CDR3 DNA follows: TGTGCCACCAGCAGTCGCATGGAAGAGACCCAGTACTTC. Full variable domain (outside the CDR3, taken from reference TRBV15 and TRBJ2-5): DAMVIQNPRYQVTQFGKPVTLSCSQTLNHNVMYWYQQKSSQAPKLLFHYYDKDFNNEADTPDNFQSRRPNTSFCFLDIRSPGLGDTAMYLCATSSRMEETQYFGPGTRLLVL.

This clonotype has just a few counts. As DNA, the CDR3 is TGCGCCAGCAGCTTGCGGGGGGACAATGAGCAGTTCTTC. The encoded protein is CASSLRGDNEQFF. The chain recombines TRBV5-1 with TRBJ2-1; 7 bases align to TRBD2. The CDR3 spans 13 residues. After removal of 1 base from V and 5 bases from J, the junction contained 0 bases not matched to a gene. Germline CDR1 and CDR2: SGHRS and YFSETQ.

This clonotype was recorded at least ten times. V is TRBV19 and J is TRBJ1-5; no reliable D call. Germline V gives CDR1 LNHDA, CDR2 SQIVND (reference sequence). CDR3 size: 16 residues. Deletions cut 5 bases from V and 0 bases from J, with 14 bases between. The CDR3 nucleotides read TGTGCCAGTAGTCGGACCAACCTGTATAGCAATCAGCCCCAGCATTTT. Its protein is CASSRTNLYSNQPQHF.

This clonotype was seen more than once but under ten times. The chain has TRBV7-2 and TRBJ2-5; D remains unclear. The germline V gene encodes CDR1 SGHTA and CDR2 FQGNSA. V lost 1 base and J 4 bases, leaving 7 bases between the germline ends. This CDR3 region has 13 residues. Here the CDR3 reads CASSLVAVETQYF. The CDR3 DNA is TGTGCCAGCAGCTTAGTCGCGGTAGAGACCCAGTACTTC.

This chain joins TRBV5-1 and TRBJ2-3, with D uncertain. Looked up from germline, CDR1 is SGHRS and CDR2 is YFSETQ. The V gene lost 0 bases and the J gene lost 4 bases, with 9 bases spanning the gap. The CDR3 has 14 amino acids. The chain's CDR3 is CASSLGAASDTQYF. CDR3 sequence (DNA): TGCGCCAGCAGCTTGGGCGCGGCGTCAGATACGCAGTATTTT.

The chain combines TRBV11-2 with TRBJ2-3; D uncertain. Per the germline V gene, CDR1 is SGHAT and CDR2 is FQNNGV. The CDR3 covers 12 residues. Trimming took off 3 bases at V and 4 bases at J, with 5 bases between the two ends. CDR3 DNA sequence: TGTGCCAGCAGCTTCGGAGCAGATACGCAGTATTTT. Its protein is CASSFGADTQYF.